This T cell receptor beta chain originates from a study of spatial heterogeneity in lung cancer. In the study overall: There were consistently more beta-chain sequences detected than alpha-chain sequences. Mean representation of each unique TCR and UMI combination in the raw reads exceeded 9.5 occurrences.

All TCR cDNA molecules were individually tagged with a unique molecular identifier. In TCRdb, the 5' RACE reads were re-called with MiXCR into one record per CDR3 protein. The sample includes fewer than 40,000 distinct CDR3 sequences, 7.5% to 8% of them seen just once. The time point: sample taken at primary tumor resection. Extraction of whole RNA from tumor, nontumor lung or frozen PBMC preceded unsorted sequencing. The donor population consisted of some 72 patients with untreated, early-stage non-small cell lung cancer. This sample comprised PBMCs, obtained at surgery. The sequence was collected from a male donor with early-stage non-small cell lung cancer.

CDR3 coding DNA: TGCAGTGCTAGAGTATCAGAAAATTCACCCCTCCACTTT. Translation: CSARVSENSPLHF. The chain uses TRBV20-1 and TRBJ1-6; D uncertain. Germline CDR1 reads DFQATT; CDR2 reads SNEGSKA (reference sequence). The CDR3 length is 13 residues. The V gene lost 1 base and the J gene lost 7 bases, with 8 bases spanning the gap.